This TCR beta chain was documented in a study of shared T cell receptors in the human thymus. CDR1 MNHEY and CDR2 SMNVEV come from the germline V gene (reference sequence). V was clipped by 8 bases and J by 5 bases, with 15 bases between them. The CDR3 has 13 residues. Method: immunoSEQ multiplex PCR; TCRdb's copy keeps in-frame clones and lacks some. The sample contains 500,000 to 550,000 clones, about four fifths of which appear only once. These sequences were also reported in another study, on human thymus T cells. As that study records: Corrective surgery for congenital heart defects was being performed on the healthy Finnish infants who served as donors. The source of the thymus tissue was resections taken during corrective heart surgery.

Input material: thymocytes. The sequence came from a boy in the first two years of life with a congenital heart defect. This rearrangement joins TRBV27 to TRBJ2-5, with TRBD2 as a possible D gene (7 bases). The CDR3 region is CASRGGHPETQYF. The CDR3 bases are TGTGCCAGCCGCGGGGGCCACCCGGAGACCCAGTACTTC.